One sample yielded the 4 T cell receptor beta chains listed below, sequenced in a study of cytomegalovirus exposure and HLA in healthy donors. Repertoires were generated with immunoSEQ multiplex PCR, while TCRdb's copy carries only in-frame clones and drops some. The repertoire holds roughly 260,000 clones, with around 87% as singletons. Input material: PBMCs. The receptors were sampled from a man aged 18-30 years in good health and CMV-seronegative.

The chain has TRBV4-3 and TRBJ2-3; no reliable D call. From germline, CDR1 is LGHNA and CDR2 YSLEER. The CDR3 covers 17 residues. With 0 bases removed from V and 0 bases from J, the gap between germline ends came to 13 bases. Here the CDR3 reads CASSQDSLATSTDTQYF. DNA for the CDR3: TGCGCCAGCAGCCAAGATTCATTGGCGACTAGCACAGATACGCAGTATTTT.

V gene TRBV7-2 combines with J gene TRBJ2-7; D gene uncertain. The V end lost 4 bases, the J end lost 3 bases, and 4 bases lay between the germline ends. Germline assignment: CDR1 SGHTA and CDR2 FQGNSA. The CDR3 is made up of 11 amino acids. CDR3 in amino acids: CASSSIYEQYF. CDR3 nucleotide sequence: TGTGCCAGCAGCTCCATCTACGAGCAGTACTTC.

The chain recombines TRBV4-1 with TRBJ2-2; possibly TRBD2 for D (5 bases). The V gene's germline CDR1 is MGHRA and CDR2 YSYEKL. Trimming took 3 bases from V and 1 from J, leaving 6 bases between them. This CDR3 is built from 14 residues. CDR3 in DNA: TGCGCCAGCAGCCAGCGGGTGAACACCGGGGAGCTGTTTTTT. Amino acid sequence: CASSQRVNTGELFF.

The J gene is TRBJ1-2, the V gene TRBV7-9, with D possibly TRBD1 on 6 matching bases. The CDR3 consists of 14 residues. Germline CDR1 is SEHNR and CDR2 is FQNEAQ (reference sequence). Trimming shortened V by 1 base and J by 7 bases, and 13 bases separated the two germline ends. Here the CDR3 DNA reads TGTGCCAGCAGCTTAGACAGGGTTTATTCTGGCTACACCTTC. Translating gives CASSLDRVYSGYTF.